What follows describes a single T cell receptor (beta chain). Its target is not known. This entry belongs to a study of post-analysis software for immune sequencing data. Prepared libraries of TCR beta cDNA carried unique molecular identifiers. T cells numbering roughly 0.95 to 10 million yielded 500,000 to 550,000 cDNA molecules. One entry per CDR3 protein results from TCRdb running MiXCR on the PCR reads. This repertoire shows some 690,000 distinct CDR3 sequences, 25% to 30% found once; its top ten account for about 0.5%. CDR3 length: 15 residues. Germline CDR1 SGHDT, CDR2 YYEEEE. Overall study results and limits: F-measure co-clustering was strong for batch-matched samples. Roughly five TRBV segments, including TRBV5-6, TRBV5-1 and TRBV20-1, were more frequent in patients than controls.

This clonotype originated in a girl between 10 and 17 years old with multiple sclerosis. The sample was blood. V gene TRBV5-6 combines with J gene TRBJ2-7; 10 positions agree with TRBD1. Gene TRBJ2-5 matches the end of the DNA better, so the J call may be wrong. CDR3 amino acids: CASRPWTGGQETQYF. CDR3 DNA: TGTGCCAGCCGCCCTTGGACAGGGGGACAAGAGACCCAGTACTTC.